This TCR beta chain was captured in a study of blood T cell repertoires in COVID-19. Here immunoSEQ multiplex PCR was the method, and the copy in TCRdb shows in-frame clones only, minus some. Of some 170,000 clones listed, roughly 79% were seen once; the top ten hold about 10%. The junction had 17 bases not matched to a gene; V was cut back by 5 bases and J by 6 bases. Germline lookup yields CDR1 LGHNT and CDR2 FRNRAP. The CDR3 loop spans 18 amino acids. The specimen was peripheral blood. This TCR was sampled from a woman in her forties with COVID-19, enrolled during active disease. The V call is TRBV12-5, the J call TRBJ2-1, with 9 bases matching TRBD2. The CDR3 region is CASGPQERGGGAFNEQFF. CDR3 sequence (DNA): TGTGCTAGTGGTCCCCAGGAAAGAGGCGGGGGGGCTTTCAATGAGCAGTTCTTC.